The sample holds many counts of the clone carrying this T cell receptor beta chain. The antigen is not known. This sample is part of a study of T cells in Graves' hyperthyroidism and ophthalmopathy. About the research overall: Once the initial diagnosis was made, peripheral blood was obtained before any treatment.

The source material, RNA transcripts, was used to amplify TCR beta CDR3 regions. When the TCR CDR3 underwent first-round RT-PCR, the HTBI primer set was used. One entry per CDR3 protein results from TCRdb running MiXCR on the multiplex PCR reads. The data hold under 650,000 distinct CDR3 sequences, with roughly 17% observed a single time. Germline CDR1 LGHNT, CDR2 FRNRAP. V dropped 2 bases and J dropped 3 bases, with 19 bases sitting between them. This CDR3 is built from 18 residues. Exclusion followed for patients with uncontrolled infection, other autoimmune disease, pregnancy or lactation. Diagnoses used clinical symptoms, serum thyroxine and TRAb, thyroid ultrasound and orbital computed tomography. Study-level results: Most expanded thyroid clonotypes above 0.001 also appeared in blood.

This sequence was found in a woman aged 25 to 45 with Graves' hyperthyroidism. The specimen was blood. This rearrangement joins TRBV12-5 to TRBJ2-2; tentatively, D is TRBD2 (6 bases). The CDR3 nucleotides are TGTGCTAGTGGTTTGACCCTCGGGGCGGGATTGGACACCGGGGAGCTGTTTTTT. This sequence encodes CASGLTLGAGLDTGELFF.